The 24 T cell receptor beta chains below all came from one sample that was sequenced in a study of PD-L1 blockade in urothelial cancer. Repertoires were generated with immunoSEQ multiplex PCR, while TCRdb's copy carries only in-frame clones and drops some. Of around 100,000 clones in the sample, approximately 85% were seen once. This specimen consisted of PBMCs, obtained around atezolizumab (anti-PD-L1) treatment. The receptors shown here come from a man aged 50 to 59 with urothelial cancer.

DNA of the CDR3: TGTGCCAGCAGACGTCGACTAGCGGAGGGCTCCTACAATGAGCAGTTCTTC. Translation: CASRRRLAEGSYNEQFF. The chain recombines TRBV5-5 with TRBJ2-1; the match to TRBD2 covers 9 bases. Trimming took 5 bases from V and 0 from J; bases not matched to a gene: 9. Germline V gene lookup returns CDR1 SGHKS and CDR2 YYEKEE (reference sequence). The CDR3 has 17 amino acids.

The V and J genes are TRBV7-9 and TRBJ2-7; TRBD2 agrees at 8 bases. Losses at the gene ends were 4 bases for V and 6 bases for J; bases not matched to a gene: 8. The CDR3 has 14 amino acids. Germline CDR1 reads SEHNR; CDR2 reads FQNEAQ (reference sequence). The CDR3 spells CASSSSGRSLEQYF. The CDR3 region has the DNA TGTGCCAGCAGCTCGAGCGGGAGAAGTCTCGAGCAGTACTTC.

The gene calls are TRBV5-6 and TRBJ2-3; 8 bases line up with TRBD1. J was trimmed by 6 bases and V by 5 bases; bases with no gene match: 11. This CDR3 comprises 15 residues. Germline CDR1 is SGHDT and CDR2 is YYEEEE. The CDR3 region is CASRGAGQALDTQYF. The CDR3 DNA reads as TGTGCCAGCAGGGGGGCGGGACAGGCTCTGGATACGCAGTATTTT.

This clone was observed at least ten times. The rearrangement uses TRBV7-9 and TRBJ1-6; D uncertain. The CDR3 contains 15 residues. V lost 5 bases, J lost 8 bases, and 16 bases lay in between. Germline values: CDR1 SEHNR, CDR2 FQNEAQ (reference sequence). The CDR3 spells CASSDDQKTYSPLHF. The CDR3 DNA reads as TGTGCCAGCAGCGACGATCAGAAGACTTATTCACCCCTCCACTTT.

V is TRBV5-1 and J is TRBJ2-5; 12 nucleotides line up with TRBD2. Germline V gene lookup returns CDR1 SGHRS and CDR2 YFSETQ. The trim removed 2 bases at V and 2 bases at J, leaving 4 bases unmatched. The CDR3 runs 16 residues. In nucleotides, the CDR3 is TGCGCCAGCAGCTTCTTTGGACTAGCGGGACAAGAGACCCAGTACTTC. Translated: CASSFFGLAGQETQYF.

V usage is TRBV19 and J usage is TRBJ1-4; 9 bases agree with TRBD1. This CDR3 region has 14 residues. Germline CDR1 LNHDA, CDR2 SQIVND (reference sequence). The V segment lost 9 bases and the J segment 7 bases; nucleotides outside the gene matches: 9. The CDR3 nucleotides read TGTGCCAGCAGAAACACAGGGGGCGGTGAAAAACTGTTTTTT. The encoded protein is CASRNTGGGEKLFF. Together with reference TRBV19 and TRBJ1-4, the CDR3 gives the full variable domain: DGGITQSPKYLFRKEGQNVTLSCEQNLNHDAMYWYRQDPGQGLRLIYYSQIVNDFQKGDIAEGYSVSREKKESFPLTVTSAQKNPTAFYLCASRNTGGGEKLFFGSGTQLSVL.

The V call is TRBV28, the J call TRBJ2-7, with 7 positions matching TRBD2. This CDR3 region has 15 residues. Losses at the gene ends were 6 bases for V and 5 bases for J; bases not matched to a gene: 13. Looked up from germline, CDR1 is MDHEN and CDR2 is SYDVKM. Written as DNA, the CDR3 is TGTGCCAGCAGGTCCCCCGTGGGAGGGAGGAACGAGCAGTACTTC. Translating it yields CASRSPVGGRNEQYF.

The V gene is TRBV6-6, the J gene TRBJ1-2; TRBD1 matches 7 bases. V gave up 2 bases and J gave up 11 bases; unmatched junction bases: 5. The CDR3 consists of 12 residues. Germline V gives CDR1 MNHNY, CDR2 SVGAGI (reference sequence). This CDR3 is CASSYARGVYTF. CDR3 in DNA: TGTGCCAGCAGTTACGCCAGGGGGGTTTACACCTTC.

This rearrangement joins TRBV2 to TRBJ2-3, with 9 bases lining up with TRBD1. The CDR3 sequence is 15 residues long. Germline CDR1 and CDR2: SNHLY and FYNNEI. The V segment lost 6 bases and the J segment 5 bases; nucleotides outside the gene matches: 9. CDR3 amino acids: CASRLRTGAKDTQYF. The CDR3 DNA reads TGTGCCAGCAGACTTAGGACAGGGGCCAAAGATACGCAGTATTTT.

The chain carries TRBV30 and TRBJ2-1; 8 nucleotides align to TRBD2. This CDR3 has 14 residues. The trim removed 3 bases at V and 6 bases at J, leaving 7 bases unmatched. Germline-derived CDR1 and CDR2 are GTSNPN and SVGIG (reference sequence). The DNA of the CDR3 is TGTGCCTGGAGACCGATAGCGGGACTCAATGAGCAGTTCTTC. This encodes CAWRPIAGLNEQFF.

The chain has TRBV9 and TRBJ2-1; 9 bases map to TRBD2. V lost 0 bases and J lost 6; bases outside the gene matches: 4. This CDR3 is built from 15 residues. CDR1 is SGDLS and CDR2 is YYNGEE in the germline V gene. CDR3 amino acids: CASSVVSGSFNEQFF. In DNA form, the CDR3 reads TGTGCCAGCAGCGTAGTTAGCGGGAGTTTCAATGAGCAGTTCTTC.

A single count supports this clone. The chain employs TRBV4-2 and TRBJ2-3; TRBD1 might be the D (6 bases). Trimming removed 1 base from V and 6 bases from J, with 17 bases in between. The CDR3 sequence is 16 residues long. Germline V lookup: CDR1 LGHNA, CDR2 YNFKEQ. The CDR3 sequence: CASSQAAMGAADTQYF. Here the CDR3 DNA reads TGTGCCAGCAGCCAAGCTGCAATGGGGGCGGCGGATACGCAGTATTTT.

The chain carries TRBV19 and TRBJ2-4; D is ambiguous. Trimming pared 5 bases from V and 5 bases from J, leaving 16 bases between. The V gene's germline CDR1 is LNHDA and CDR2 SQIVND (reference sequence). The CDR3 has 15 amino acids. CDR3 amino acids: CASSAKILRQNIQYF. CDR3 bases: TGTGCCAGTAGTGCCAAGATACTCAGGCAAAACATTCAGTACTTC.

The chain employs TRBV2 and TRBJ1-2; 7 bases agree with TRBD1. The length of the CDR3 is 15 residues. Germline V CDR1 and CDR2: SNHLY, FYNNEI. J was trimmed by 5 bases and V by 6 bases; bases with no gene match: 12. DNA of the CDR3: TGTGCCAGCAGCTTGGGACAGACATTCGGGTATGGCTACACCTTC. This translates into CASSLGQTFGYGYTF. Looking up the rest from reference TRBV2 and TRBJ1-2 gives the full variable domain: EPEVTQTPSHQVTQMGQEVILRCVPISNHLYFYWYRQILGQKVEFLVSFYNNEISEKSEIFDDQFSVERPDGSNFTLKIRSTKLEDSAMYFCASSLGQTFGYGYTFGSGTRLTVV.

This clone has just one count. This chain joins TRBV10-1 and TRBJ1-1; D is possibly TRBD1 (5 bases). Germline values: CDR1 WNHNN, CDR2 SYGVQD (reference sequence). V was cut by 5 bases and J by 3 bases, with 10 bases left in between. The CDR3 sequence is 13 residues long. In DNA form, the CDR3 reads TGCGCCAGCAGTCGGAGGGGTGACACTGAAGCTTTCTTT. It is translated as CASSRRGDTEAFF.

This chain connects TRBV12-2 to TRBJ2-7; TRBD1, the table's D call, lacks a check against the DNA. TRBV12-2 is marked as a pseudogene. The CDR3 runs to 15 residues. The CDR3 here is CASRPGGGKGYEQYF. CDR3 DNA sequence: TGTGCAAGTCGGCCAGGGGGCGGGAAGGGGTACGAGCAGTACTTC.

The chain is built from TRBV5-1 and TRBJ2-1; 7 bases are a match to TRBD2. In germline, CDR1 is SGHRS, CDR2 YFSETQ. The CDR3 runs to 16 residues. Trimming cost V 4 bases and J 10 bases; bases outside gene matches: 17. The CDR3 nucleotides are TGCGCCAGCAGCACCGTGCCGGGACGGGGGGAGACGGAGCAGTTCTTC. It yields the protein CASSTVPGRGETEQFF.

V gene TRBV19 combines with J gene TRBJ1-2, with 10 bases matching TRBD1. The length of the CDR3 is 16 residues. CDR1 and CDR2 (germline): LNHDA, SQIVND (reference sequence). J was trimmed by 8 bases and V by 5 bases; bases with no gene match: 14. CDR3 sequence: CASSPPGQGLFRGYTF. The CDR3, as DNA: TGTGCCAGTAGTCCCCCGGGACAGGGGCTATTTCGAGGCTACACCTTC.

The sample holds a few counts of this clone. This sequence joins TRBV19 and TRBJ2-7, with D tentatively TRBD2 (6 bases). Trimming cost V 3 bases and J 6 bases, with 12 bases left between them. CDR3 size: 13 residues. The V gene's germline CDR1 is LNHDA and CDR2 SQIVND (reference sequence). In nucleotides, the CDR3 is TGTGCCAGTAGTATCGGGAGTTTCGGCGAGCAGTACTTC. It yields the protein CASSIGSFGEQYF.

The gene calls are TRBV5-1 and TRBJ2-1; 11 bases align to TRBD2. The CDR3 runs 16 residues. Trimming removed 0 bases from V and 6 bases from J; junction bases left unmatched: 5. Germline assignment: CDR1 SGHRS and CDR2 YFSETQ. The CDR3 DNA reads TGCGCCAGCAGCTTGGTTAGCGGGAGGGCCCGCAATGAGCAGTTCTTC. Translated: CASSLVSGRARNEQFF.

This chain links TRBV5-1 with TRBJ1-6, with D tentatively TRBD1 (5 bases). CDR1 is SGHRS and CDR2 is YFSETQ in the germline V gene. There are 15 residues in the CDR3. V lost 4 bases and J 10 bases, leaving 18 bases between the germline ends. The CDR3 nucleotides are TGCGCCAGCAGCGCACGCCAGGGAGGTAACTCACCCCTCCACTTT. It codes for CASSARQGGNSPLHF.

This chain joins TRBV4-2 and TRBJ2-4, with 9 bases that match TRBD1. J was trimmed by 1 base and V by 7 bases; bases with no gene match: 5. Germline V gene lookup returns CDR1 LGHNA and CDR2 YNFKEQ. The CDR3 is 15 residues long. The CDR3 bases are TGTGCCAGCACCCCCGGGACAGGGGCCAAAAACATTCAGTACTTC. This gives the protein CASTPGTGAKNIQYF.

V gene TRBV2 combines with J gene TRBJ1-5; TRBD1 might be the D (6 bases). The V end lost 5 bases, the J end lost 4 bases, and 12 bases lay between the germline ends. This CDR3 region has 14 residues. Germline CDR1 and CDR2: SNHLY and FYNNEI. The CDR3 DNA is TGTGCCAGCAGTTCACAGGGATTGAATCAGCCCCAGCATTTT. Amino acids: CASSSQGLNQPQHF. Together with reference TRBV2 and TRBJ1-5, the CDR3 gives the full variable domain: EPEVTQTPSHQVTQMGQEVILRCVPISNHLYFYWYRQILGQKVEFLVSFYNNEISEKSEIFDDQFSVERPDGSNFTLKIRSTKLEDSAMYFCASSSQGLNQPQHFGDGTRLSIL.

This clone was picked up one time. The chain has TRBV4-1 and TRBJ2-7; possible D gene TRBD2, 6 bases. The CDR3 is 15 residues long. The V gene's germline CDR1 is MGHRA and CDR2 YSYEKL. The germline V and J ends were trimmed by 1 base and 0 bases, with 10 bases remaining between them. CDR3 DNA sequence: TGCGCCAGCAGCCAAGGGGACGGGAGCTCCTACGAGCAGTACTTC. Translation gives CASSQGDGSSYEQYF.